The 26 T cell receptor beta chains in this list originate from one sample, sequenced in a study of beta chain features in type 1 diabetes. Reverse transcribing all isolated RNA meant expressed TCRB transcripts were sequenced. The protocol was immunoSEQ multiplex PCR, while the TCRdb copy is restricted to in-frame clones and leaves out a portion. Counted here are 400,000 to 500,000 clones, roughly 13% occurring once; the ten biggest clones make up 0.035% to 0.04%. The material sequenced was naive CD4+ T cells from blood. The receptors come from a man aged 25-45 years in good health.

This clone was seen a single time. The CDR3 DNA is TGTGCCACCAAAGACAGGGCCCAAGAGACCCAGTACTTC. Amino acids: CATKDRAQETQYF. The chain combines TRBV15 with TRBJ2-5; 7 bases line up with TRBD1. Germline V gene lookup returns CDR1 LNHNV and CDR2 YYDKDF (reference sequence). Trimming cost V 7 bases and J 1 base; bases outside gene matches: 3. CDR3 size: 13 residues.

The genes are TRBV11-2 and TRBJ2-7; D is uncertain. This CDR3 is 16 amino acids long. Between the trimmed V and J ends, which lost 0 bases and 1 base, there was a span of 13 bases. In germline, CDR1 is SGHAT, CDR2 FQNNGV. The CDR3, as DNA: TGTGCCAGCAGCTTAGATCGGGTAGGCAGGTCCTACGAGCAGTACTTC. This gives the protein CASSLDRVGRSYEQYF.

CDR3 amino acids: CASTLGKPTYNEQFF. The CDR3 DNA reads TGTGCCAGCACCCTAGGAAAACCCACCTACAATGAGCAGTTCTTC. The chain combines TRBV6-1 with TRBJ2-1; D unclear. V was cut by 7 bases and J by 2 bases, with 15 bases left in between. CDR3 length: 15 residues. Per the germline V gene, CDR1 is MNHNS and CDR2 is SASEGT.

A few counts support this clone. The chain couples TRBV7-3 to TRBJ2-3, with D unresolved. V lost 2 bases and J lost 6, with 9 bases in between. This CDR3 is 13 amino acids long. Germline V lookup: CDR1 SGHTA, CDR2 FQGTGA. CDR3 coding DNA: TGTGCCAGCAGCTTACGCGCTTCGGATACGCAGTATTTT. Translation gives CASSLRASDTQYF. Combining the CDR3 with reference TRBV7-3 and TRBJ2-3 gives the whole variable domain GAGVSQTPSNKVTEKGKYVELRCDPISGHTALYWYRQSLGQGPEFLIYFQGTGAADDSGLPNDRFFAVRPEGSVSTLKIQRTERGDSAVYLCASSLRASDTQYFGPGTRLTVL.

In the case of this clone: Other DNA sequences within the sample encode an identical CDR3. The CDR3 region has the DNA TGTGCCAGCAGCTTACGGGGGGCCACAGATACGCAGTATTTT. It specifies CASSLRGATDTQYF. V usage is TRBV7-2 and J usage is TRBJ2-3; the D gene is possibly TRBD2 (7 bases). The V end was cut by 2 bases, the J end by 2 bases, with 8 bases between. The CDR3 spans 14 residues. The V gene's germline CDR1 is SGHTA and CDR2 FQGNSA. Variable domain in full (rest from reference TRBV7-2 and TRBJ2-3): GAGVSQSPSNKVTEKGKDVELRCDPISGHTALYWYRQSLGQGLEFLIYFQGNSAPDKSGLPSDRFSAERTGGSVSTLTIQRTQQEDSAVYLCASSLRGATDTQYFGPGTRLTVL.

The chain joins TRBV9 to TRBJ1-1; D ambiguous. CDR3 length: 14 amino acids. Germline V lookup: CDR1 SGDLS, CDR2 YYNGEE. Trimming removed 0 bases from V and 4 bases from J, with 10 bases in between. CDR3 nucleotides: TGTGCCAGCAGCGTAGGTCCGGGCTCCACTGAAGCTTTCTTT. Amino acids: CASSVGPGSTEAFF.

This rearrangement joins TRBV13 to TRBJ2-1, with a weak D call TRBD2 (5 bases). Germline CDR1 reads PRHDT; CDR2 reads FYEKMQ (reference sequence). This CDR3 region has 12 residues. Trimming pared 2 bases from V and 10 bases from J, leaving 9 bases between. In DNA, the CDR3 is TGTGCCAGCAGCTTACCAGGAGGCGAGCAGTTCTTC. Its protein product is CASSLPGGEQFF.

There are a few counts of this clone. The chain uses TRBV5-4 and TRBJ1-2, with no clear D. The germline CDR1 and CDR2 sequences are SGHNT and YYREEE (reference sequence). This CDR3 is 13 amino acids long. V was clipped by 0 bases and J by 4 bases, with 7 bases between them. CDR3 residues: CASSLASSYGYTF. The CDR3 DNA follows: TGTGCCAGCAGCTTGGCGAGTAGCTATGGCTACACCTTC.

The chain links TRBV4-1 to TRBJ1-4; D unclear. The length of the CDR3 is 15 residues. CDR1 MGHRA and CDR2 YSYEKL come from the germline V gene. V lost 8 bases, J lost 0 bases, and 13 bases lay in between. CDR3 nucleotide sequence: TGCGCCAGCGGTCTTGAGGCAGCAACTAATGAAAAACTGTTTTTT. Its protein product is CASGLEAATNEKLFF.

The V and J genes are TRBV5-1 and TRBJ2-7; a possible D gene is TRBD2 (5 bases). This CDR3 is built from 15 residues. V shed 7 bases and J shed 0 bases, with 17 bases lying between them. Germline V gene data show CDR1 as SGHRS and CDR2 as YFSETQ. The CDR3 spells CASSGGWQTSYEQYF. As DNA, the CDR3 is TGCGCCAGCTCGGGCGGGTGGCAAACCTCCTACGAGCAGTACTTC.

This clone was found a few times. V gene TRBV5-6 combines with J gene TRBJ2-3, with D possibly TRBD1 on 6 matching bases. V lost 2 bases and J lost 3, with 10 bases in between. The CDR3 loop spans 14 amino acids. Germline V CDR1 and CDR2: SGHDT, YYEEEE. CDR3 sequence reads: CASSFDGQTDTQYF. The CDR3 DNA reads TGTGCCAGCAGCTTCGACGGACAGACAGATACGCAGTATTTT.

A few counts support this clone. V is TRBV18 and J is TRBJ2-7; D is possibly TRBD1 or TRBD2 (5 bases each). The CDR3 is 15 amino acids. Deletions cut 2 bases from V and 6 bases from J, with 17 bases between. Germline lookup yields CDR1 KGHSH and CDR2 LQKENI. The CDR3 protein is CASSPNRDRSTEQYF. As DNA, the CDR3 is TGTGCCAGCTCACCAAACCGGGACCGAAGTACCGAGCAGTACTTC.

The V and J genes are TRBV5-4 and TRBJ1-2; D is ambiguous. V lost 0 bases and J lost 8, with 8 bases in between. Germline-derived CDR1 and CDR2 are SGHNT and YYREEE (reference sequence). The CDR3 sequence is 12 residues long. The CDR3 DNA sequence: TGTGCCAGCAGCTTGGTGGGGAGCGGCTACACCTTC. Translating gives CASSLVGSGYTF.

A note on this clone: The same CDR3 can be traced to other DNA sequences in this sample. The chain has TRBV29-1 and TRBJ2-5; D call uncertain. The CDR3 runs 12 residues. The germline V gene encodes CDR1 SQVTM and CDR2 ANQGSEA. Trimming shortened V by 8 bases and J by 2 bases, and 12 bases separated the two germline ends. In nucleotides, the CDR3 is TGCAGCCCTCAGAGCAGTCAAGAGACCCAGTACTTC. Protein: CSPQSSQETQYF.

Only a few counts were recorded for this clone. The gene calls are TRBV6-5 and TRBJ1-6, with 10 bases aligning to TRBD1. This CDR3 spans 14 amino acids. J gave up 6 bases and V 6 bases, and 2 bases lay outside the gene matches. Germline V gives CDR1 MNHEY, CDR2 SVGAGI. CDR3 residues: CASSRDRGNSPLHF. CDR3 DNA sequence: TGTGCCAGCAGCCGGGACAGGGGTAATTCACCCCTCCACTTT.

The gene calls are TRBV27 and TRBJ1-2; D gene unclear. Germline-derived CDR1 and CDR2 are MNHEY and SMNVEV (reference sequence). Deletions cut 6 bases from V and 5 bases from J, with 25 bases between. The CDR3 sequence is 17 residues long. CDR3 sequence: CASRTLLSINRGYGYTF. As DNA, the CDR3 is TGTGCCAGCAGGACTCTTCTGAGCATAAACCGAGGTTATGGCTACACCTTC.

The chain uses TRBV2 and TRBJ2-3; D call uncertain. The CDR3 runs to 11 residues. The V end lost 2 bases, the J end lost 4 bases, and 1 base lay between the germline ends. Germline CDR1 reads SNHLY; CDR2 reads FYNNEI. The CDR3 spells CASSEPDTQYF. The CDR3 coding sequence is TGTGCCAGCAGTGAACCAGATACGCAGTATTTT.

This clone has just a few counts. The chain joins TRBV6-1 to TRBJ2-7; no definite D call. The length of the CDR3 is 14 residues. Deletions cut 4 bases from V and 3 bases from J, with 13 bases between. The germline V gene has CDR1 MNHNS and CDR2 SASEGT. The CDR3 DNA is TGTGCCAGCAGTGTGGGCCCGAACGACTACGAGCAGTACGTC. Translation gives CASSVGPNDYEQYV.

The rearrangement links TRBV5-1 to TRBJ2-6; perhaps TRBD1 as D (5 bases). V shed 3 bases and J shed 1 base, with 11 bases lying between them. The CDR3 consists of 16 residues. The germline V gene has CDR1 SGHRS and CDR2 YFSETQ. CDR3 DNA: TGCGCCAGCAGCTCATTCCAGGGATCTGGGGCCAACGTCCTGACTTTC. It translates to CASSSFQGSGANVLTF. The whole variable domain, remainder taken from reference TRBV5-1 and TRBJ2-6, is KAGVTQTPRYLIKTRGQQVTLSCSPISGHRSVSWYQQTPGQGLQFLFEYFSETQRNKGNFPGRFSGRQFSNSRSEMNVSTLELGDSALYLCASSSFQGSGANVLTFGAGSRLTVL.

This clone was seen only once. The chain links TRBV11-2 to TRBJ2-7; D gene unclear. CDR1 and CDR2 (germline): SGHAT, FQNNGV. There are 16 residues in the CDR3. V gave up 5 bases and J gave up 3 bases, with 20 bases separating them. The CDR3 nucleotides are TGTGCCAGCAGCCTCCCCAACCACACCGCACTCTACGAGCAGTACTTC. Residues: CASSLPNHTALYEQYF.

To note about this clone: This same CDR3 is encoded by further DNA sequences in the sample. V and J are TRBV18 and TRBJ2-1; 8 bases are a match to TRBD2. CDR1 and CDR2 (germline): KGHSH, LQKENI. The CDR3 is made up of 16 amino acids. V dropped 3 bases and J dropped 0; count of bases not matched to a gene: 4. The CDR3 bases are TGTGCCAGCTCACCTCCCAGCGGGGGCTCCTACAATGAGCAGTTCTTC. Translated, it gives CASSPPSGGSYNEQFF.

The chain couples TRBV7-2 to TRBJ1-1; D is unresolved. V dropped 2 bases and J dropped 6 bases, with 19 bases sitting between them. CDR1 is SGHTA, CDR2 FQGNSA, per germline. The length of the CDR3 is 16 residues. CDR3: CASSLLRANTVAEAFF. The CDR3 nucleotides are TGTGCCAGCAGCTTACTCCGCGCAAACACGGTCGCTGAAGCTTTCTTT.

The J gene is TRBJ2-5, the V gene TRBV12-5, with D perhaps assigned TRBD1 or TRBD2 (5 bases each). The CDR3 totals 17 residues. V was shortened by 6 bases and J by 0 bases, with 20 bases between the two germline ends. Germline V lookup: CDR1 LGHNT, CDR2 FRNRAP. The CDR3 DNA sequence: TGTGCTAGTGGCCAGGGACGGATGAATTCGTACCAAGAGACCCAGTACTTC. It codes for CASGQGRMNSYQETQYF.

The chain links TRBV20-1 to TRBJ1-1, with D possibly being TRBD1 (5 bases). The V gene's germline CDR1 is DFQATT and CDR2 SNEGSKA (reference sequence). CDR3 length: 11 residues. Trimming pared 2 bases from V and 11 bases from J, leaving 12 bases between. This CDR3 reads CSARSSRAAFF. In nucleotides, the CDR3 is TGCAGTGCTAGAAGTAGCAGGGCGGCTTTCTTT.

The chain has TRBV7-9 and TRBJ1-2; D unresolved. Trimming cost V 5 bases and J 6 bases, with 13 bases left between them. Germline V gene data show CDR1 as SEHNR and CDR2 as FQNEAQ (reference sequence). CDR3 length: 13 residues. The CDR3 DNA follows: TGTGCCAGCAGCACCCGGACTTCCGATGGCTACACCTTC. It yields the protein CASSTRTSDGYTF.

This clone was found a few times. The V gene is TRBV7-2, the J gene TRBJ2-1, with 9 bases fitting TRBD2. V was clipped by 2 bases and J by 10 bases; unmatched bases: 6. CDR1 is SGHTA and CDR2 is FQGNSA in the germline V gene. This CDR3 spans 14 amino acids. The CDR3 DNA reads TGTGCCAGCAGCTTATCCCTAGCGGGGATAGAGCAGTTCTTC. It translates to CASSLSLAGIEQFF.